The rows below give T cell receptor beta chains drawn from one sample of a study of blood T cells in healthy people across ages. In TCRdb, the 5' RACE reads were re-called with MiXCR into one record per CDR3 protein. The data contain 850,000 to 1,100,000 distinct CDR3 sequences, about two fifths of them seen just once; the ten biggest clones take up about an eighth. Sequencing was done on a sample of blood. The receptors derive from a young man in good health. Each CDR3 is given with its conserved first and last residue. D genes are given only for firm matches. Size is stated for part of the rows, as once, few or many counts, or as a class when the clone is expanded.

>TRBV29-1|few|TRBJ1-2|TRBD1
CSVEDRQGDGYTF
TGCAGCGTTGAAGATCGCCAGGGGGATGGCTACACCTTC
>TRBV5-1|few|TRBJ2-7|.
CASSLSQDPPYEQYF
TGCGCCAGCAGCTTATCACAGGATCCCCCTTACGAGCAGTACTTC
>TRBV20-1|.|TRBJ1-5|.
CSARGRQYSNQPQHF
TGCAGTGCTAGGGGCAGGCAATATAGCAATCAGCCCCAGCATTTT
>TRBV4-1|few|TRBJ1-4|.
CASSLPSTVEKLFF
TGCGCCAGCAGCTTGCCGTCGACAGTCGAAAAACTGTTTTTT
>TRBV6-2/TRBV6-3|few|TRBJ2-7|.
CASSYSNHEQYF
TGTGCCAGCAGTTACTCGAATCACGAGCAGTACTTC
>TRBV6-1|.|TRBJ1-5|.
CASRPLPDSDVPYSNQPQHF
TGTGCCAGCCGACCCCTCCCGGACAGCGACGTACCTTATAGCAATCAGCCCCAGCATTTT
>TRBV5-1|few|TRBJ2-3|.
CASSLGRDLSTDTQYF
TGCGCCAGCAGCTTGGGTCGGGACCTTAGCACAGATACGCAGTATTTT
>TRBV6-1|.|TRBJ1-1|.
CASSEAFF
TGTGCCAGCAGTGAAGCTTTCTTT
>TRBV20-1|once|TRBJ2-3|TRBD2
CSARESGGGTDTQYF
TGCAGTGCTAGAGAGTCGGGGGGGGGTACAGATACGCAGTATTTT
>TRBV28|.|TRBJ1-1|.
CASHTGPRNTEAFF
TGTGCCAGTCATACAGGGCCAAGGAACACTGAAGCTTTCTTT
>TRBV10-3|few|TRBJ1-6|TRBD1
CAIRGTGNNSPLHF
TGTGCCATCAGGGGGACAGGGAATAATTCACCCCTCCACTTT
>TRBV6-2/TRBV6-3|once|TRBJ2-1|TRBD1
CASSYMRTGEIYNEQFF
TGTGCCAGCAGTTACATGAGGACAGGAGAGATCTACAATGAGCAGTTCTTC
>TRBV13|few|TRBJ1-5|.
CASSLGLTTNQPQHF
TGTGCCAGCAGCTTAGGCCTTACGACCAATCAGCCCCAGCATTTT
>TRBV7-2|.|TRBJ2-7|TRBD2
CASSLAAGGPNEQYF
TGTGCCAGCAGCTTAGCAGCGGGAGGGCCAAACGAGCAGTACTTC
>TRBV20-1|many|TRBJ1-1|.
CSARASGSGGYTEAFF
TGCAGTGCTAGAGCCTCCGGGAGCGGCGGGTACACTGAAGCTTTCTTT
>TRBV12-3/TRBV12-4|many|TRBJ2-5|TRBD2
CASSSPLAGQETQYF
TGTGCCAGCAGTTCGCCACTAGCGGGCCAAGAGACCCAGTACTTC
>TRBV6-4|.|TRBJ1-1|.
CASSAQDGLGAEAFF
TGTGCCAGCAGTGCCCAGGACGGGCTCGGGGCTGAAGCTTTCTTT
>TRBV20-1|few|TRBJ2-5|.
CSARDTGDQETQYF
TGCAGTGCTAGAGATACCGGGGACCAAGAGACCCAGTACTTC
>TRBV10-3|.|TRBJ2-2|.
CAITGSVSGELFF
TGTGCCATCACAGGGAGTGTGTCCGGGGAGCTGTTTTTT
>TRBV6-5|few|TRBJ1-2|.
CASSTHGGRVDGYTF
TGTGCCAGCAGTACCCATGGGGGGCGCGTTGATGGCTACACCTTC
>TRBV27|few|TRBJ2-7|TRBD2
CASSLYRGGSYEQYF
TGTGCCAGCAGTTTATATCGGGGGGGCTCCTACGAGCAGTACTTC
>TRBV28|.|TRBJ2-3|.
CASSLEGISTDTQYF
TGTGCCAGCAGTTTAGAGGGCATCTCCACAGATACGCAGTATTTT
>TRBV4-2|few|TRBJ1-5|.
CASSQNVGSNQPQHF
TGTGCCAGCAGCCAAAACGTTGGGAGCAATCAGCCCCAGCATTTT
>TRBV7-2|.|TRBJ1-6|.
CASSSKGVSPLHF
TGTGCCAGCAGCTCAAAGGGAGTATCACCCCTCCACTTT
>TRBV20-1|.|TRBJ1-4|.
CSAQGTNEKLFF
TGCAGTGCCCAGGGGACGAATGAAAAACTGTTTTTT
>TRBV7-2|.|TRBJ2-1|TRBD2
CASSLDIGGGASEQFF
TGTGCCAGCAGCTTAGACATAGGCGGGGGGGCGTCTGAGCAGTTCTTC
>TRBV20-1|.|TRBJ2-5|.
CSARDVSAEETQYF
TGCAGTGCTAGAGATGTTTCAGCTGAAGAGACCCAGTACTTC
>TRBV4-1|.|TRBJ2-7|.
CASSQDKTFGHSSYEQYF
TGCGCCAGCAGCCAAGATAAAACTTTCGGGCACAGCTCCTACGAGCAGTACTTC
>TRBV29-1|few|TRBJ1-2|.
CSVDRPGPLNYGYTF
TGCAGCGTTGATCGCCCAGGCCCCTTAAACTATGGCTACACCTTC
>TRBV12-3/TRBV12-4|.|TRBJ2-1|TRBD1
CASSFARDRRYNEQFF
TGTGCCAGCAGTTTCGCCCGGGACAGGCGGTACAATGAGCAGTTCTTC
>TRBV28|.|TRBJ1-2|.
CASSTGTVWGYTF
TGTGCCAGCAGTACAGGAACCGTCTGGGGCTACACCTTC
>TRBV4-1|many|TRBJ2-1|TRBD2
CASSRSGGSYNEQFF
TGTGCCAGCAGCCGTAGCGGGGGGTCCTACAATGAGCAGTTCTTC
>TRBV7-9|.|TRBJ1-1|.
CASSSPPGLRINTEAFF
TGTGCCAGCAGCTCCCCGCCTGGGCTACGGATTAACACTGAAGCTTTCTTT
>TRBV28|few|TRBJ1-6|TRBD1
CASSFSSTGLHF
TGTGCCAGCAGTTTTTCCTCGACAGGGCTCCACTTT
>TRBV12-3/TRBV12-4|many|TRBJ2-1|TRBD1
CASSRDRNYNEQFF
TGTGCCAGCAGCCGGGACAGGAATTACAATGAGCAGTTCTTC
>TRBV27|many|TRBJ1-2|.
CASSPHRVLGGYTF
TGTGCCAGCAGTCCCCACAGGGTGTTGGGTGGCTACACCTTC
>TRBV12-3/TRBV12-4|many|TRBJ2-3|.
CASRSPGRTDTQYF
TGTGCCAGCAGGTCTCCCGGCCGCACAGATACGCAGTATTTT
>TRBV20-1|many|TRBJ1-5|.
CSARDPYRESNQPQHF
TGCAGTGCTAGAGACCCATACAGGGAAAGCAATCAGCCCCAGCATTTT
>TRBV5-1|few|TRBJ1-1|.
CASGSGGGDTEAFF
TGCGCCAGCGGTTCCGGGGGAGGGGACACTGAAGCTTTCTTT
>TRBV5-1|many|TRBJ1-1|.
CASSLEGVMNTEAFF
TGCGCCAGCAGCTTGGAAGGGGTCATGAACACTGAAGCTTTCTTT
>TRBV6-6|few|TRBJ1-4|.
CASSYPIASGRDEKLFF
TGTGCCAGCAGTTACCCCATCGCCTCGGGCCGGGATGAAAAACTGTTTTTT
>TRBV7-2|.|TRBJ1-1|.
CASSENPEAEAFF
TGTGCCAGCAGTGAAAACCCCGAGGCTGAAGCTTTCTTT
>TRBV20-1|.|TRBJ2-5|.
CSARGGRGTQYF
TGCAGTGCTAGGGGCGGGCGTGGGACCCAGTACTTC
>TRBV29-1|many|TRBJ2-3|.
CSVEGHRASTDTQYF
TGCAGCGTTGAAGGGCACCGCGCTAGCACAGATACGCAGTATTTT
>TRBV5-5|.|TRBJ1-2|TRBD1
CASSWQGASNYGYTF
TGTGCCAGCAGCTGGCAGGGGGCGTCGAACTATGGCTACACCTTC
>TRBV10-3|few|TRBJ1-6|.
CAISGRQDNSPLHF
TGTGCCATCAGCGGGCGACAGGATAATTCACCCCTCCACTTT